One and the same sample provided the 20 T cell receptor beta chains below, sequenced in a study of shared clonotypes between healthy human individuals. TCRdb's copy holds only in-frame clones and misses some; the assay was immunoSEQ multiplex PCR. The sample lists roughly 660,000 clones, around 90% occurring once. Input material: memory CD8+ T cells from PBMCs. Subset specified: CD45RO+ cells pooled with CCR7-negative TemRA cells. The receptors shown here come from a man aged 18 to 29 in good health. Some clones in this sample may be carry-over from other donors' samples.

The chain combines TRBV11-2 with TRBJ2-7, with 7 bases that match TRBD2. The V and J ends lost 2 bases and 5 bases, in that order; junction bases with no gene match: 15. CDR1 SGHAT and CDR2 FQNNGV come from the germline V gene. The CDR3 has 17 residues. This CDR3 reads CASSLTHSTSSQNEQYF. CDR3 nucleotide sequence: TGTGCCAGCAGCTTAACCCATTCGACTAGCTCCCAGAACGAGCAGTACTTC.

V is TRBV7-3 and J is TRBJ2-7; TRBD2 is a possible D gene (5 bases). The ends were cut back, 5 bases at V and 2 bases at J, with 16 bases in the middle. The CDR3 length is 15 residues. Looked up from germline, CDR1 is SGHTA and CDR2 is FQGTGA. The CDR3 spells CASSPNSVAPYEQYF. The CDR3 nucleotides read TGTGCCAGCAGCCCGAATAGCGTTGCCCCCTACGAGCAGTACTTC.

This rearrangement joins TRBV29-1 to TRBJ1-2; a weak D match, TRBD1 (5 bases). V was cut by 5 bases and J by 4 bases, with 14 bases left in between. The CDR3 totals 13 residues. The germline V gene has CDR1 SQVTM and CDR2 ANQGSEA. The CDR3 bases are TGCAGCGTTTCACCCTCCGGGGGCTATGGCTACACCTTC. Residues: CSVSPSGGYGYTF.

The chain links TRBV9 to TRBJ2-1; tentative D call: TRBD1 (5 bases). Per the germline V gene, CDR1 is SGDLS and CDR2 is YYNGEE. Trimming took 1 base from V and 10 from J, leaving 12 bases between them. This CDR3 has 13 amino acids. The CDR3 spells CASSVSRGREQFF. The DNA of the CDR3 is TGTGCCAGCAGCGTATCTAGGGGTAGGGAGCAGTTCTTC.

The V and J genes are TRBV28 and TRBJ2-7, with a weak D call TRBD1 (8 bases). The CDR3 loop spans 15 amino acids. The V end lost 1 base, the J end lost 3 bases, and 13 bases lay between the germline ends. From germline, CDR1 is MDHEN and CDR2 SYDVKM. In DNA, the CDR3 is TGTGCCAGCAGTTTATACAGGGGGGGTGTCTACGAGCAGTACTTC. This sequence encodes CASSLYRGGVYEQYF.

CDR3 region: CASSPGLDQPQHF. The DNA of the CDR3 is TGTGCCAGCAGCCCGGGGTTGGACCAGCCCCAGCATTTT. The chain is built from TRBV9 and TRBJ1-5; D is unclear. V gave up 4 bases and J gave up 7 bases, with 12 bases separating them. CDR1 SGDLS and CDR2 YYNGEE come from the germline V gene. The CDR3 sequence is 13 residues long.

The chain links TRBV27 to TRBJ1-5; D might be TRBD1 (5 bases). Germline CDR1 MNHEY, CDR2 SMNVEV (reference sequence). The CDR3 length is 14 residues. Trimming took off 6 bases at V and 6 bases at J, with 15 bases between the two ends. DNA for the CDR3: TGTGCCAGCAGACCCATGGGGGGAGTTCAGCCCCAGCATTTT. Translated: CASRPMGGVQPQHF.

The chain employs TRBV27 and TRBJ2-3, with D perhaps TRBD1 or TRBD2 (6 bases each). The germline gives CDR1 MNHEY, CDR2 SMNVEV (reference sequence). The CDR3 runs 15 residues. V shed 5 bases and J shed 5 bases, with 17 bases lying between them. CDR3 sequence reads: CASSPHWGAGDTQYF. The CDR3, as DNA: TGTGCCAGCAGTCCGCATTGGGGGGCCGGAGATACGCAGTATTTT.

The DNA of the CDR3 is TGTGCCTGCCGCACCTCCTACGAGCAGTACTTC. Its translation: CACRTSYEQYF. The chain uses TRBV2 and TRBJ2-7; D is uncertain. Trimming cost V 11 bases and J 0 bases, with 8 bases left between them. The CDR3 has 11 residues. Germline CDR1 is SNHLY and CDR2 is FYNNEI.

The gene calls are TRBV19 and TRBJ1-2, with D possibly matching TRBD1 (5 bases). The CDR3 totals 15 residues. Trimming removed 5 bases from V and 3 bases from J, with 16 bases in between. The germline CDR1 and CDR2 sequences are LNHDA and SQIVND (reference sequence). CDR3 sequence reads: CASSLMGEVDYGYTF. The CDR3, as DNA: TGTGCCAGTAGTCTCATGGGGGAAGTGGACTATGGCTACACCTTC.

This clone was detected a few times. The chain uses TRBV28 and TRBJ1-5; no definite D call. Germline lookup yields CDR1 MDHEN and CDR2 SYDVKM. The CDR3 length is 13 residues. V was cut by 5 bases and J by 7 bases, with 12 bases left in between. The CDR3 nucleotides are TGTGCCAGCAGTAATTTGCCTACCCAGCCCCAGCATTTT. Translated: CASSNLPTQPQHF. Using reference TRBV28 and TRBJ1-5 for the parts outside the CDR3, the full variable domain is DVKVTQSSRYLVKRTGEKVFLECVQDMDHENMFWYRQDPGLGLRLIYFSYDVKMKEKGDIPEGYSVSREKKERFSLILESASTNQTSMYLCASSNLPTQPQHFGDGTRLSIL.

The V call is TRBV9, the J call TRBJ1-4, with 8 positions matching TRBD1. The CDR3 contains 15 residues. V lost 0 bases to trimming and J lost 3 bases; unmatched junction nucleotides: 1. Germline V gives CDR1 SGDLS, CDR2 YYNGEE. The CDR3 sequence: CASSVEGQANEKLFF. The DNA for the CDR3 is TGTGCCAGCAGCGTAGAGGGACAGGCTAATGAAAAACTGTTTTTT.

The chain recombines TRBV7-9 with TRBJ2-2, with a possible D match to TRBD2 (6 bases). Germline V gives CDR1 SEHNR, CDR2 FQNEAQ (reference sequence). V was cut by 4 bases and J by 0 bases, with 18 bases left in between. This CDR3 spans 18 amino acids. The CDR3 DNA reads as TGTGCCAGCAGCTACCCTCGAGTAGCGGAGGCGAACACCGGGGAGCTGTTTTTT. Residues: CASSYPRVAEANTGELFF.

The CDR3: CAISVYRGETGNTIYF. DNA for the CDR3: TGTGCCATCAGTGTTTACAGGGGAGAAACTGGAAACACCATATATTTT. The chain has TRBV10-3 and TRBJ1-3; 7 bases align to TRBD1. Trimming at V came to 4 bases and at J to 2 bases, leaving 8 bases not matched to a gene. Germline-derived CDR1 and CDR2 are ENHRY and SYGVKD. This CDR3 is built from 16 residues.

In nucleotides, the CDR3 is TGTGCCAGTAACCCGGACAGCCTTAGCACAGATACGCAGTATTTT. Translated: CASNPDSLSTDTQYF. This chain uses TRBV19 with TRBJ2-3; tentatively, D is TRBD1 (6 bases). Germline CDR1 is LNHDA and CDR2 is SQIVND (reference sequence). The V end was cut by 7 bases, the J end by 0 bases, with 14 bases between. This CDR3 is built from 15 residues.

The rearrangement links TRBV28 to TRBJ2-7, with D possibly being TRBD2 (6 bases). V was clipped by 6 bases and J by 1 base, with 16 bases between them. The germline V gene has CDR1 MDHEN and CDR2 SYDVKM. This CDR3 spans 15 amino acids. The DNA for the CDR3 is TGTGCCAGCAGATCCCAAAGCGGGTGGTCCTACGAGCAGTACTTC. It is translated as CASRSQSGWSYEQYF. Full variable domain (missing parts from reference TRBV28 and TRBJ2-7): DVKVTQSSRYLVKRTGEKVFLECVQDMDHENMFWYRQDPGLGLRLIYFSYDVKMKEKGDIPEGYSVSREKKERFSLILESASTNQTSMYLCASRSQSGWSYEQYFGPGTRLTVT.

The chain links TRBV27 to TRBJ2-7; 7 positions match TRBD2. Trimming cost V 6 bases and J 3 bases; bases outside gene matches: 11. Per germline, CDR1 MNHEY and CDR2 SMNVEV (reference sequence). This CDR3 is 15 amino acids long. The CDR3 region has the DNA TGTGCCAGCAGCTTCAACCCAAGCGGGATCTACGAGCAGTACTTC. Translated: CASSFNPSGIYEQYF.

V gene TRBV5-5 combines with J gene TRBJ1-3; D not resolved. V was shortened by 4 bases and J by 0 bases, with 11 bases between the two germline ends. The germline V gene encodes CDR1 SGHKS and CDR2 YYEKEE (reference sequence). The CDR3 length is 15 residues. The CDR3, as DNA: TGTGCCAGCAGCCGAGAACAGAACTCTGGAAACACCATATATTTT. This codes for CASSREQNSGNTIYF.

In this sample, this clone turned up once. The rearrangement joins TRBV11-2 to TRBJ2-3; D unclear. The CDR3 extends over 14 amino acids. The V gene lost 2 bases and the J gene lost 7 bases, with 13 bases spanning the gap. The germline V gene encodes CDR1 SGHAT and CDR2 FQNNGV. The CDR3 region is CASSLISRSYTQYF. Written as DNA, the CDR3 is TGTGCCAGCAGCTTAATCTCTAGGTCGTATACGCAGTATTTT.

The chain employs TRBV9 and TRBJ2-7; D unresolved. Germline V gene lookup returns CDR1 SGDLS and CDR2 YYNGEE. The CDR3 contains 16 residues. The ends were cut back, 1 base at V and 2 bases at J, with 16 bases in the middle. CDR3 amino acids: CASSVKDETRPYEQYF. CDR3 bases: TGTGCCAGCAGCGTAAAGGATGAGACCCGACCCTACGAGCAGTACTTC.